This T cell receptor beta chain was retrieved from a study of shared clonotypes between healthy human individuals. Study-level points and caveats: About 5% of naive CD4 clonotypes were shared across four donors. Researchers found naive subsets generally carried larger estimated richness than memory subsets. Shared clonotypes across all four donors exceeded non-shared ones in generation probability.

Details on this clone: Its antigen is undetermined.

Researchers ran the assay at a deep level. Using immunoSEQ multiplex PCR, the repertoire was profiled, and TCRdb retains in-frame clones only, with some absent. This table has about 700,000 clones, 90% to 95% appearing once. Naive CD8 populations comprised CD45RO-negative cells positively selected for CCR7, excluding terminally differentiated effector memory CD45RA+ cells. The CDR3 is 16 amino acids. Deletions cut 6 bases from V and 0 bases from J, with 15 bases between. Germline V gene data show CDR1 as MNHEY and CDR2 as SMNVEV (reference sequence). This chain links TRBV27 with TRBJ2-1, with D uncertain. The TCR comes from a man aged 30 to 45 in good health. Sequencing was carried out using naive CD8+ T cells sorted from blood. Written as DNA, the CDR3 is TGTGCCAGCAGCCTGGACGGCTCAAGCTCCTACAATGAGCAGTTCTTC. This translates into CASSLDGSSSYNEQFF.